This T cell receptor beta chain was documented in a study of T cell repertoires in cytomegalovirus infection. Using its own MiXCR run on the reads, TCRdb lists one record per CDR3 protein. The table has under 600,000 distinct CDR3 sequences, 16% seen once. This clonotype was seen at least ten times. V lost 4 bases and J lost 2; bases outside the gene matches: 6. Germline V gene lookup returns CDR1 SGHVS and CDR2 FQNEAQ. The CDR3 contains 15 residues. The rearrangement links TRBV7-8 to TRBJ2-5; 8 nucleotides align to TRBD1. The receptor comes from a human donor in good health (CMV status not recorded). Some clones in this sample may be carry-over from other donors' samples. Sequenced material: CD8+ T cells from PBMCs. The CDR3 nucleotides are TGTGCCAGCAGCTCTTGGACAGGGAGGCAAGAGACCCAGTACTTC. It translates to CASSSWTGRQETQYF.